These 30 T cell receptor beta chains were sequenced from one sample in a study of OX40 agonist ivuxolimab in advanced cancers. Here immunoSEQ multiplex PCR was the method, and the copy in TCRdb shows in-frame clones only, minus some. Of 80,000 to 100,000 clones listed, roughly 94% are singletons. The sample consisted of CD4+ or CD8+ T cells sorted from blood, taken in a trial of the OX40 agonist ivuxolimab. These receptors came from an adult with an advanced solid tumor such as melanoma, head and neck, liver or kidney cancer.

The CDR3 DNA reads TGCGCCAGCAGCCAGGAGACTAGCGGGGGGGTCTACAAAGAGACCCAGTACTTC. It specifies CASSQETSGGVYKETQYF. The chain recombines TRBV4-3 with TRBJ2-5; 14 bases fit TRBD2. The V gene end was trimmed by 3 bases and the J gene end by 3 bases; junction bases not matched to a gene: 9. This CDR3 contains 18 residues. Germline values: CDR1 LGHNA, CDR2 YSLEER.

CDR3 region: CASSDTGQYTEAFF. The CDR3 bases are TGCGCCAGCAGCGACACGGGGCAGTACACTGAAGCTTTCTTT. The chain couples TRBV5-1 to TRBJ1-1; possible D gene TRBD1, 5 bases. This CDR3 contains 14 residues. In germline, CDR1 is SGHRS, CDR2 YFSETQ. Trimming removed 4 bases from V and 3 bases from J, with 13 bases in between. Based on the CDR3 plus reference TRBV5-1 and TRBJ1-1, the full variable domain is KAGVTQTPRYLIKTRGQQVTLSCSPISGHRSVSWYQQTPGQGLQFLFEYFSETQRNKGNFPGRFSGRQFSNSRSEMNVSTLELGDSALYLCASSDTGQYTEAFFGQGTRLTVV.

The rearrangement uses TRBV6-1 and TRBJ2-7, with D maybe TRBD2 (5 bases). The CDR3 covers 11 residues. V shed 10 bases and J shed 4 bases, with 11 bases lying between them. CDR1 is MNHNS, CDR2 SASEGT, per germline. The CDR3 sequence: CAILGVYEQYF. The CDR3 DNA follows: TGTGCCATACTAGGAGTGTACGAGCAGTACTTC.

With respect to this clone: The limits of the CDR3 on the DNA are not certain, so only TCRdb's listed CDR3 is given. The rearrangement joins TRBV5-5 to TRBJ1-1; TRBD1 is the table's D call, not checked against the DNA. Germline V gene lookup returns CDR1 SGHKS and CDR2 YYEKEE (reference sequence). Including both end residues, the CDR3 is 11 amino acids long. The CDR3 sequence: CASIFGQEAFF.

This rearrangement joins TRBV9 to TRBJ2-2; tentatively, D is TRBD1 (5 bases). This CDR3 spans 16 amino acids. CDR1 and CDR2 from the germline V gene are SGDLS and YYNGEE. The V end lost 3 bases, the J end lost 5 bases, and 17 bases lay between the germline ends. CDR3 DNA: TGTGCCAGCAGCGACCCCAGAACAGGAACGACCGGGGAGCTGTTTTTT. As protein: CASSDPRTGTTGELFF.

The chain couples TRBV13 to TRBJ2-5, with a tentative D call TRBD2 (6 bases). There are 14 residues in the CDR3. Trimming removed 3 bases from V and 6 bases from J, with 14 bases in between. Germline loops: CDR1 PRHDT, CDR2 FYEKMQ (reference sequence). This CDR3 reads CASSFRTGGKTQYF. The CDR3 DNA is TGTGCCAGCAGCTTTAGGACCGGGGGAAAGACCCAGTACTTC. The entire variable domain, with the rest obtained from reference TRBV13 and TRBJ2-5, is as follows: AAGVIQSPRHLIKEKRETATLKCYPIPRHDTVYWYQQGPGQDPQFLISFYEKMQSDKGSIPDRFSAQQFSDYHSELNMSSLELGDSALYFCASSFRTGGKTQYFGPGTRLLVL.

This clone is a singleton in its sample. The chain couples TRBV5-1 to TRBJ2-1, with D perhaps being TRBD1 or TRBD2 (5 bases each). The CDR3 spans 17 residues. Trimming shortened V by 5 bases and J by 5 bases, and 23 bases separated the two germline ends. Looked up from germline, CDR1 is SGHRS and CDR2 is YFSETQ. The CDR3 nucleotides are TGCGCCAGCAGTTTTGATTCCGGGACCCTAACGCACAATGAGCAGTTCTTC. Translated, it gives CASSFDSGTLTHNEQFF.

The genes are TRBV27 and TRBJ1-6; maybe TRBD1 (6 bases). CDR1 and CDR2 (germline): MNHEY, SMNVEV (reference sequence). CDR3 length: 11 residues. The V gene lost 7 bases and the J gene lost 14 bases, with 12 bases spanning the gap. The CDR3 sequence is CASMRGAALHF. The CDR3 bases are TGTGCCAGCATGAGGGGGGCCGCCCTCCACTTT.

J is TRBJ2-3 and V is TRBV6-5, with 7 bases matching TRBD2. The CDR3 loop spans 16 amino acids. Germline V gene lookup returns CDR1 MNHEY and CDR2 SVGAGI. Losses at the gene ends were 0 bases for V and 3 bases for J; bases not matched to a gene: 6. CDR3 loop: CASSYSDGRLTDTQYF. As DNA, the CDR3 is TGTGCCAGCAGTTACTCAGACGGGAGGCTGACAGATACGCAGTATTTT.

The chain uses TRBV2 and TRBJ1-3, with D unresolved. Germline CDR1 is SNHLY and CDR2 is FYNNEI. Deletions cut 3 bases from V and 0 bases from J, with 6 bases between. The CDR3 has 14 residues. The DNA of the CDR3 is TGTGCCAGCAGTGAGGACTTCTCTGGAAACACCATATATTTT. It specifies CASSEDFSGNTIYF. Combining the CDR3 with reference TRBV2 and TRBJ1-3 gives the whole variable domain EPEVTQTPSHQVTQMGQEVILRCVPISNHLYFYWYRQILGQKVEFLVSFYNNEISEKSEIFDDQFSVERPDGSNFTLKIRSTKLEDSAMYFCASSEDFSGNTIYFGEGSWLTVV.

The chain employs TRBV19 and TRBJ2-1; 7 nucleotides align to TRBD1. J gave up 4 bases and V 4 bases, and 7 bases lay outside the gene matches. Per germline, CDR1 LNHDA and CDR2 SQIVND (reference sequence). The CDR3 length is 15 residues. Here the CDR3 reads CASSKVRTGYNEQFF. The CDR3, as DNA: TGTGCCAGTAGTAAAGTTCGGACAGGTTACAATGAGCAGTTCTTC.

V gene TRBV27 combines with J gene TRBJ2-2; D is possibly TRBD1 or TRBD2 (6 bases each). The CDR3 sequence is 14 residues long. The germline CDR1 and CDR2 sequences are MNHEY and SMNVEV (reference sequence). The V and J ends lost 4 bases and 6 bases respectively, with 12 bases between them. The CDR3: CASSWRGAAGELFF. The CDR3 nucleotides are TGTGCCAGCAGTTGGAGGGGGGCGGCCGGGGAGCTGTTTTTT.

The chain combines TRBV19 with TRBJ2-1; the D gene is possibly TRBD2 (6 bases). The germline V and J ends were trimmed by 3 bases and 9 bases, with 9 bases remaining between them. Germline values: CDR1 LNHDA, CDR2 SQIVND (reference sequence). This CDR3 spans 12 amino acids. The CDR3 DNA is TGTGCCAGTAGTATGCAGGGAGGTGAGCAGTTCTTC. It specifies CASSMQGGEQFF.

The chain joins TRBV6-5 to TRBJ2-2; D is unclear. The V end lost 3 bases, the J end lost 8 bases, and 13 bases lay between the germline ends. The germline V gene encodes CDR1 MNHEY and CDR2 SVGAGI. The CDR3 spans 14 residues. Here the CDR3 reads CASSYGVYAGELFF. CDR3 in DNA: TGTGCCAGCAGTTATGGGGTGTATGCGGGGGAGCTGTTTTTT.

The V gene is TRBV6-5, the J gene TRBJ1-1; D is undetermined. Trimming shortened V by 6 bases and J by 3 bases, and 17 bases separated the two germline ends. Germline V gives CDR1 MNHEY, CDR2 SVGAGI. This CDR3 spans 15 amino acids. This CDR3 is CASSPQQESHTEAFF. In DNA, the CDR3 is TGTGCCAGCAGCCCCCAGCAGGAATCACACACTGAAGCTTTCTTT.

The chain employs TRBV25-1 and TRBJ1-6; 9 nucleotides agree with TRBD1. The CDR3 runs 14 residues. V was clipped by 6 bases and J by 8 bases; unmatched bases: 5. The V gene's germline CDR1 is MGHDK and CDR2 SYGVNS. CDR3 loop: CASRMGQGYSPLHF. CDR3 DNA: TGTGCCAGCAGAATGGGACAGGGATATTCACCCCTCCACTTT.

The chain employs TRBV19 and TRBJ1-1; possibly TRBD1 for D (6 bases). The V end lost 1 base, the J end lost 1 base, and 10 bases lay between the germline ends. Germline V gives CDR1 LNHDA, CDR2 SQIVND (reference sequence). This CDR3 has 15 amino acids. This CDR3 is CASSIAPGANTEAFF. The DNA of the CDR3 is TGTGCCAGTAGTATAGCTCCAGGGGCGAACACTGAAGCTTTCTTT. The variable domain in full, with the rest retrieved from reference TRBV19 and TRBJ1-1, is DGGITQSPKYLFRKEGQNVTLSCEQNLNHDAMYWYRQDPGQGLRLIYYSQIVNDFQKGDIAEGYSVSREKKESFPLTVTSAQKNPTAFYLCASSIAPGANTEAFFGQGTRLTVV.

The V call is TRBV4-3, the J call TRBJ1-1; TRBD1 agrees at 8 bases. This CDR3 spans 18 amino acids. Trimming removed 5 bases from V and 4 bases from J; junction bases left unmatched: 18. Germline-derived CDR1 and CDR2 are LGHNA and YSLEER. CDR3 DNA: TGCGCCAGCAGCACTCGCCACAAGCAGGGGGCGCAGATCACTGAAGCTTTCTTT. Translated, it gives CASSTRHKQGAQITEAFF.

The CDR3 here is CASSPIPRETQYF. The CDR3 DNA sequence: TGTGCCAGCAGTCCCATTCCTCGGGAGACCCAGTACTTC. The J gene is TRBJ2-5, the V gene TRBV27; D remains ambiguous. V gave up 5 bases and J gave up 5 bases, with 12 bases separating them. Germline V gives CDR1 MNHEY, CDR2 SMNVEV (reference sequence). The CDR3 is made up of 13 amino acids.

DNA for the CDR3: TGTGCCACCCGGACAGGGGGCGGACAATTTTACAATGAGCAGTTCTTC. Protein: CATRTGGGQFYNEQFF. The chain has TRBV27 and TRBJ2-1; 11 bases agree with TRBD1. Germline assignment: CDR1 MNHEY and CDR2 SMNVEV (reference sequence). The CDR3 is 16 residues long. The V gene end was trimmed by 10 bases and the J gene end by 4 bases; junction bases not matched to a gene: 12.

The rearrangement links TRBV5-5 to TRBJ1-2, with D possibly TRBD1 on 5 matching bases. The CDR3 totals 15 residues. Trimming removed 4 bases at V and 5 bases at J, with 18 bases between. Germline CDR1 reads SGHKS; CDR2 reads YYEKEE (reference sequence). CDR3 amino acids: CASSPWRGQGYGYTF. The CDR3 coding sequence is TGTGCCAGCAGCCCTTGGCGGGGTCAGGGTTATGGCTACACCTTC.

In its sample, this clone was seen once. The V call is TRBV7-6, the J call TRBJ2-7; no firm D call. Germline V lookup: CDR1 SGHVS, CDR2 FNYEAQ. Trimming removed 3 bases from V and 2 bases from J, with 14 bases in between. This CDR3 is 15 amino acids long. This CDR3 is CASSLGSGPTYEQYF. CDR3 coding DNA: TGTGCCAGCAGCTTGGGATCCGGACCGACCTACGAGCAGTACTTC.

This chain links TRBV2 with TRBJ1-5, with D possibly matching TRBD1 (6 bases). Germline lookup yields CDR1 SNHLY and CDR2 FYNNEI. V was clipped by 5 bases and J by 1 base, with 18 bases between them. The CDR3 loop spans 17 amino acids. The CDR3 sequence is CASSFGKGETSNQPQHF. The CDR3 DNA reads as TGTGCCAGCAGTTTTGGAAAGGGGGAGACAAGCAATCAGCCCCAGCATTTT.

V gene TRBV11-2 combines with J gene TRBJ2-2; D gene unclear. CDR1 and CDR2 (germline): SGHAT, FQNNGV. The CDR3 has 12 residues. Deletions cut 10 bases from V and 5 bases from J, with 11 bases between. In nucleotides, the CDR3 is TGTGCCATCTATCTTCGGACCGGGGAGCTGTTTTTT. Protein product: CAIYLRTGELFF.

The J gene is TRBJ1-5, the V gene TRBV5-5; 9 nucleotides line up with TRBD1. Germline V gene data show CDR1 as SGHKS and CDR2 as YYEKEE (reference sequence). V was pared by 0 bases and J by 4 bases, with 2 bases of the junction left unmatched. This CDR3 is 15 amino acids long. The CDR3 nucleotides are TGTGCCAGCAGCTTGGACAGGGGGCAAAATCAGCCCCAGCATTTT. It specifies CASSLDRGQNQPQHF. The full variable domain, with the rest looked up from reference TRBV5-5 and TRBJ1-5, is DAGVTQSPTHLIKTRGQQVTLRCSPISGHKSVSWYQQVLGQGPQFIFQYYEKEERGRGNFPDRFSARQFPNYSSELNVNALLLGDSALYLCASSLDRGQNQPQHFGDGTRLSIL.

This chain connects TRBV11-2 to TRBJ2-3; perhaps TRBD2 as D (5 bases). Trimming removed 4 bases from V and 5 bases from J, with 13 bases in between. The CDR3 extends over 14 amino acids. Germline loops: CDR1 SGHAT, CDR2 FQNNGV. For the CDR3, the DNA is TGTGCCAGCAGCTCGTTCGGGAAACAAGATACGCAGTATTTT. Translation gives CASSSFGKQDTQYF.

The CDR3 reads CSAQHGNEQFF. In DNA, the CDR3 is TGCAGCGCCCAACACGGGAATGAGCAGTTCTTC. The chain has TRBV29-1 and TRBJ2-1, with unresolved D. Germline CDR1 is SQVTM and CDR2 is ANQGSEA. V was cut by 7 bases and J by 7 bases, with 11 bases left in between. This CDR3 region has 11 residues.

This clone is a singleton in its sample. The rearrangement joins TRBV4-1 to TRBJ1-1; no clear D. Germline V gene lookup returns CDR1 MGHRA and CDR2 YSYEKL. The ends were cut back, 2 bases at V and 1 base at J, with 11 bases in the middle. CDR3 length: 15 amino acids. CDR3 loop: CASSQLKGQNTEAFF. The CDR3 bases are TGCGCCAGCAGCCAACTAAAGGGCCAGAACACTGAAGCTTTCTTT.

J is TRBJ2-7 and V is TRBV27; D is undetermined. Between the trimmed V and J ends, which lost 3 bases and 5 bases, there was a span of 11 bases. The CDR3 has 13 residues. The germline CDR1 and CDR2 sequences are MNHEY and SMNVEV (reference sequence). The CDR3 nucleotides read TGTGCCAGCAGTTTCGGAGTGGGCAACGAGCAGTACTTC. Protein: CASSFGVGNEQYF.

This clone was detected only once. The chain is built from TRBV6-5 and TRBJ2-2; no definite D call. V was trimmed by 0 bases and J by 6 bases, leaving 8 bases between them. In germline, CDR1 is MNHEY, CDR2 SVGAGI. There are 14 residues in the CDR3. For the CDR3, the DNA is TGTGCCAGCAGTTACTCAAGGTTGGCCGGGGAGCTGTTTTTT. As protein: CASSYSRLAGELFF.